This record looks at one T cell receptor (beta chain) sequence and its context. Its antigen is not known. Germline V CDR1 and CDR2: LNHDA, SQIVND (reference sequence). CDR3 length: 15 residues. V shed 3 bases and J 6 bases; nucleotides not matched to a gene: 10. This sample is drawn from a study of cytomegalovirus exposure and HLA in healthy donors. About the research overall: The same platform as the roughly 670 first-cohort repertoires was used for the 95 to 150 validation repertoires, a later analysis reported. General study results and limits: According to a subsequent analysis, TCR clusters from the first cohort were inclined to appear together in the 120 validation repertoires.

The donors were part of the roughly 110-subject validation cohort, which stood apart from the 666-subject first cohort. Produced via immunoSEQ multiplex PCR; TCRdb's table is partial and in-frame only. This table has roughly 56,000 clones, around 94% appearing once. V gene TRBV19 combines with J gene TRBJ2-7; 8 nucleotides align to TRBD1. Sequencing input: PBMCs. This clonotype was obtained from a man aged 18 to 29 in good health and CMV-seronegative. In DNA form, the CDR3 reads TGTGCCAGTAGTATTGGCGGACAGGGACGGACCGAGCAGTACTTC. This encodes CASSIGGQGRTEQYF.